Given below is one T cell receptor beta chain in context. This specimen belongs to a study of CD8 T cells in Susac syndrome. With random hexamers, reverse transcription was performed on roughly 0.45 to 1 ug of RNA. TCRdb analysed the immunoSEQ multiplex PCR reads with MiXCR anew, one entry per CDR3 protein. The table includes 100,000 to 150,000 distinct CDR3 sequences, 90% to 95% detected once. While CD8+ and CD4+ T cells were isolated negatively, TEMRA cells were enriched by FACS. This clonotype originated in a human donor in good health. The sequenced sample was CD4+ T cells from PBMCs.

The CDR3 loop reads CASSQGTEQYF. CDR3 nucleotides: TGTGCCAGCAGCCAAGGGACAGAGCAGTACTTC. This chain joins TRBV3-1 and TRBJ2-7, with D possibly TRBD1 on 5 matching bases. The germline CDR1 and CDR2 sequences are LGHDT and YNNKEL (reference sequence). This CDR3 is built from 11 residues. V was clipped by 1 base and J by 7 bases, with 5 bases between them.